This TCR beta chain was recorded in a study of CD8 T cells in ankylosing spondylitis (dated by TCRdb to the late 2010s). About the study as a whole: T cell receptor beta repertoires were profiled in healthy donors and ankylosing spondylitis patients so that disease-linked TCR variants could be found. In total, the full study cohort was made up of about 110 healthy donors and 25 or so ankylosing spondylitis patients. Peripheral blood samples were taken, and synovial fluid was additionally collected from ankylosing spondylitis patients. The paper's findings and limits, for the study overall: The disease-linked clones were reported as significantly enriched in matched synovial fluid samples from ankylosing spondylitis patients. Blood from ankylosing spondylitis patients appeared to be characterized by a TCR beta motif composed of several highly homologous amino acid variants. In peripheral blood, the disease-linked clones were found at relatively low frequencies and had a CD8+ phenotype. Some motif variants had previously been reported in the synovial fluid and blood of reactive arthritis patients, which suggests shared mechanisms of disease initiation.

This clonotype was seen a few times. Its antigen is currently not known. No qualities accompany the bases; no much larger clone lies one base away. This sample was sequenced with an Illumina HiSeq 2500. Quantitative 5'-RACE with molecular barcodes was the method used to prepare the TCR beta libraries. The original pipeline was this. A new computational method based on a probabilistic model of VDJ rearrangement was used to identify disease-linked TCR variants. In TCRdb, the public reads were trimmed at Q25 with fastp and aligned with MiXCR, with productive beta chains retained. Each CDR3 protein gets just one entry, which takes the most common genes and DNA from the rows behind it. Here the V and J calls rest on TCRdb's processing, not on the authors' analysis. Here the sample has about 360,000 distinct CDR3 sequences; 20% to 25% occur a single time. Clones ranked in the top ten supply around 12% of the sample.

The germline V gene provides CDR1 SNHLY and CDR2 FYNNEI. V is reduced by 8 bases and J by 4 bases, leaving a spacing of 15 bases between them. The CDR3 spans 13 residues, from the cysteine through the phenylalanine. Solely the CDR3 DNA is kept, with 39 bases framed from the first base. Rearrangement joined TRBV2 to TRBJ2-7; the D gene is perhaps TRBD2, on 5 matching bases. The sample was blood, either unsorted or a sorted T cell fraction (not recorded which). This clonotype was sampled from a male donor with ankylosing spondylitis or in good health (not recorded which). The CDR3 region has the sequence CASQRNGLYEQYF. In nucleotides, the sequence is TGTGCCAGCCAGCGGAACGGCCTATACGAGCAGTACTTC. The CDR3, completed at both ends by the reference TRBV2 and TRBJ2-7 genes, gives the full variable domain EPEVTQTPSHQVTQMGQEVILRCVPISNHLYFYWYRQILGQKVEFLVSFYNNEISEKSEIFDDQFSVERPDGSNFTLKIRSTKLEDSAMYFCASQRNGLYEQYFGPGTRLTVT.